These 8 T cell receptor beta chains were all obtained from the same sample, sequenced in a study of T cells in Graves' hyperthyroidism and ophthalmopathy. What was amplified from RNA transcripts were TCR beta CDR3 regions. In the first-round RT-PCR of the TCR CDR3, the HTBI primer set was used. Each CDR3 protein gets one entry after TCRdb re-called the multiplex PCR reads with MiXCR. The sample includes about 620,000 distinct CDR3 sequences, roughly 15% of them seen just once. Sequenced input: blood. The receptors come from a woman younger than 45 with Graves' hyperthyroidism.

This clonotype appeared a single time. The chain combines TRBV20-1 with TRBJ2-7; D not certain. The germline V gene encodes CDR1 DFQATT and CDR2 SNEGSKA (reference sequence). The CDR3 has 15 residues. V gave up 0 bases and J gave up 3 bases, with 15 bases separating them. CDR3 amino acids: CSAREVRSSSYEQYF. CDR3 DNA sequence: TGCAGTGCTAGAGAGGTGAGGAGTTCGAGCTACGAGCAGTACTTC.

This clonotype was counted at least ten times. The chain is built from TRBV30 and TRBJ1-5; D is possibly TRBD1 (5 bases). Germline values: CDR1 GTSNPN, CDR2 SVGIG (reference sequence). V was trimmed by 0 bases and J by 5 bases, leaving 14 bases between them. The CDR3 runs 15 residues. This CDR3 reads CAWSVRDFGHQPQHF. The CDR3 nucleotides read TGTGCCTGGAGTGTGAGGGACTTCGGCCATCAGCCCCAGCATTTT.

This clonotype has ten or more counts. The CDR3 DNA reads TGTGCCAGCAGTCCAACAGGGGAGGCTGAAGCTTTCTTT. Its protein product is CASSPTGEAEAFF. The chain is built from TRBV28 and TRBJ1-1; 7 nucleotides match TRBD1. Germline lookup yields CDR1 MDHEN and CDR2 SYDVKM. V dropped 5 bases and J dropped 6; count of bases not matched to a gene: 6. The CDR3 runs to 13 residues.

This clonotype has at least ten counts. The chain links TRBV30 to TRBJ2-7; D uncertain. The CDR3 loop spans 11 amino acids. Trimming removed 4 bases at V and 2 bases at J, with 6 bases between. The V gene's germline CDR1 is GTSNPN and CDR2 SVGIG (reference sequence). This CDR3 is CAWKAPYEQYF. The CDR3 DNA reads TGTGCCTGGAAAGCCCCCTACGAGCAGTACTTC.

This clonotype was seen ten or more times. The CDR3 reads CASGLVASGGRLTEAFF. In DNA, the CDR3 is TGTGCTAGTGGTTTGGTAGCGTCAGGGGGCAGACTCACTGAAGCTTTCTTT. This rearrangement joins TRBV12-5 to TRBJ1-1; TRBD1 aligns across 8 bases. V was clipped by 0 bases and J by 4 bases; unmatched bases: 10. The germline V gene has CDR1 LGHNT and CDR2 FRNRAP. This CDR3 region has 17 residues. The full variable domain, with the rest looked up from reference TRBV12-5 and TRBJ1-1, is DARVTQTPRHKVTEMGQEVTMRCQPILGHNTVFWYRQTMMQGLELLAYFRNRAPLDDSGMPKDRFSAEMPDATLATLKIQPSEPRDSAVYFCASGLVASGGRLTEAFFGQGTRLTVV.

This sequence joins TRBV9 and TRBJ1-3; D call uncertain. Germline CDR1 SGDLS, CDR2 YYNGEE. V lost 0 bases and J 2 bases, leaving 9 bases between the germline ends. This CDR3 spans 15 amino acids. The CDR3: CASSVVGATGNTIYF. The CDR3, as DNA: TGTGCCAGCAGCGTAGTGGGAGCAACTGGAAACACCATATATTTT.

This clonotype was detected many times. V and J are TRBV27 and TRBJ2-7, with 9 bases matching TRBD1. The trim removed 1 base at V and 5 bases at J, leaving 3 bases unmatched. This CDR3 region has 14 residues. Germline V gives CDR1 MNHEY, CDR2 SMNVEV (reference sequence). The CDR3 here is CASSLFHRGHEQYF. The CDR3 DNA reads TGTGCCAGCAGTTTATTTCACAGGGGGCACGAGCAGTACTTC.

A few counts support this clonotype. This chain joins TRBV3-1 and TRBJ2-5; D gene ambiguous. This CDR3 contains 13 residues. V lost 4 bases to trimming and J lost 2 bases, with 8 bases between them. Germline V gives CDR1 LGHDT, CDR2 YNNKEL (reference sequence). The CDR3 loop is CASSPGIQETQYF. The CDR3, as DNA: TGTGCCAGCAGCCCGGGCATTCAAGAGACCCAGTACTTC.